Shown below are 6 T cell receptor beta chains from a single sample sequenced in a study of T-cell memory formation after mild COVID-19. TCRdb re-called the 5' RACE reads through MiXCR, storing one row per CDR3 protein. The sample has 90,000 to 130,000 distinct CDR3 sequences, 15% to 20% seen once. The sample was PBMCs or a T cell subset sorted from them (not recorded which). These TCRs come from a man between 18 and 35 years old who had mild COVID-19 (a few samples of this study predate the infection). Cell type and time point are not known.

V gene TRBV20-1 combines with J gene TRBJ2-3, with 7 nucleotides matching TRBD1. The J segment lost 0 bases and the V segment lost 0 bases, leaving 12 bases of the junction unmatched. Germline CDR1 and CDR2: DFQATT and SNEGSKA (reference sequence). This CDR3 is 18 amino acids long. CDR3 nucleotide sequence: TGCAGTGCTAGAGATAGGAAGACAGGGACCTCTAGCACAGATACGCAGTATTTT. Protein sequence: CSARDRKTGTSSTDTQYF.

The chain recombines TRBV9 with TRBJ1-1; D not resolved. Trimming stripped 0 bases from V and 0 bases from J, with 18 bases between. The germline V gene has CDR1 SGDLS and CDR2 YYNGEE. The CDR3 totals 18 residues. The CDR3 DNA reads as TGTGCCAGCAGCGTAGACCCCTGGACGGGAGACTTGAACACTGAAGCTTTCTTT. Protein product: CASSVDPWTGDLNTEAFF.

This clonotype showed up many times. This chain uses TRBV5-1 with TRBJ2-5; possibly TRBD1 for D (6 bases). Germline V gene sequence: CDR1 SGHRS, CDR2 YFSETQ. Trimming removed 2 bases from V and 4 bases from J, with 15 bases in between. CDR3 size: 15 residues. Written as DNA, the CDR3 is TGCGCCAGCAGCTTACAGGGCCTTAGTAGAGAGACCCAGTACTTC. Its protein is CASSLQGLSRETQYF. Using reference TRBV5-1 and TRBJ2-5 for the parts outside the CDR3, the full variable domain is KAGVTQTPRYLIKTRGQQVTLSCSPISGHRSVSWYQQTPGQGLQFLFEYFSETQRNKGNFPGRFSGRQFSNSRSEMNVSTLELGDSALYLCASSLQGLSRETQYFGPGTRLLVL.

V usage is TRBV12-3 or TRBV12-4 and J usage is TRBJ2-6; a weak D match, TRBD1 (6 bases). The CDR3 is 12 amino acids. V gave up 2 bases and J gave up 13 bases, with 9 bases separating them. The CDR3 reads CASSLTGQVLTF. DNA of the CDR3: TGTGCCAGCAGTTTAACAGGGCAAGTCCTGACTTTC.

This clonotype was observed a few times. V and J are TRBV5-1 and TRBJ1-2, with no clear D. The germline V and J ends were trimmed by 3 bases and 2 bases, with 8 bases remaining between them. The CDR3 totals 13 residues. CDR1 SGHRS and CDR2 YFSETQ come from the germline V gene. The DNA of the CDR3 is TGCGCCAGCAGCTACGGAGGGAACTATGGCTACACCTTC. Translation gives CASSYGGNYGYTF.

This clonotype was picked up a small number of times. The rearrangement links TRBV15 to TRBJ2-1; 11 bases agree with TRBD1. V gave up 0 bases and J gave up 4 bases; unmatched junction bases: 8. This CDR3 is 18 amino acids long. CDR1 is LNHNV, CDR2 YYDKDF, per germline (reference sequence). The chain's CDR3 is CATSRDWAGTGGYNEQFF. DNA for the CDR3: TGTGCCACCAGCAGAGATTGGGCCGGGACAGGGGGTTACAATGAGCAGTTCTTC. The full variable domain, rest sourced from reference TRBV15 and TRBJ2-1, is DAMVIQNPRYQVTQFGKPVTLSCSQTLNHNVMYWYQQKSSQAPKLLFHYYDKDFNNEADTPDNFQSRRPNTSFCFLDIRSPGLGDTAMYLCATSRDWAGTGGYNEQFFGPGTRLTVL.